This TCR beta chain was recovered during a study of blood T cell repertoires in COVID-19. Study in general: From the United States, Italy and Spain came samples of acute and convalescent COVID-19. PBMCs, B-cell-depleted T cells, or T cells were the source of the cDNA or gDNA that made up the material.

V shed 10 bases and J shed 9 bases, with 15 bases lying between them. This CDR3 spans 12 amino acids. Germline V gene lookup returns CDR1 KGHDR and CDR2 SFDVKD. In the original workflow: The assay estimated nucleated cells by amplifying reference gene primers. The repertoire was sequenced with immunoSEQ multiplex PCR; TCRdb's copy has only in-frame clones and lacks some. V and J calls and clone size are copied from that table; D and trimming were computed from the DNA. Among about 200,000 clones listed, about 88% were seen once. The chain couples TRBV24-1 to TRBJ1-5; no definite D call. The sequence was collected from an elderly woman with acute or convalescent COVID-19. The sequenced sample consisted of peripheral blood. The CDR3 DNA sequence: TGTGCCACAAAGGGAGATCGCGGGCCCCAGCATTTT. Protein product: CATKGDRGPQHF.